What follows are 25 T cell receptor beta chains derived from one specimen sequenced in a study of blood T cell repertoires in COVID-19. Method: immunoSEQ multiplex PCR; TCRdb's copy keeps in-frame clones and lacks some. The sample lists some 160,000 clones; approximately 86% were seen once. The sequencing sample was made of peripheral blood. Every receptor here comes from a woman older than 75 with COVID-19, enrolled during active disease.

V and J are TRBV2 and TRBJ2-5; TRBD1 aligns across 9 bases. This CDR3 comprises 16 residues. The germline gives CDR1 SNHLY, CDR2 FYNNEI. The V segment lost 3 bases and the J segment 5 bases; nucleotides outside the gene matches: 10. CDR3: CASSDPGQGVRETQYF. As DNA, the CDR3 is TGTGCCAGCAGTGATCCGGGACAGGGAGTCAGGGAGACCCAGTACTTC.

This sequence joins TRBV5-1 and TRBJ1-1; D possibly corresponds to TRBD1 (6 bases). The CDR3 sequence is 16 residues long. Looked up from germline, CDR1 is SGHRS and CDR2 is YFSETQ. V was shortened by 0 bases and J by 0 bases, with 12 bases between the two germline ends. CDR3 protein: CASSLGSGQLNTEAFF. CDR3 sequence (DNA): TGCGCCAGCAGCTTGGGGTCGGGACAACTGAACACTGAAGCTTTCTTT. Full variable domain (remainder filled in from reference TRBV5-1 and TRBJ1-1): KAGVTQTPRYLIKTRGQQVTLSCSPISGHRSVSWYQQTPGQGLQFLFEYFSETQRNKGNFPGRFSGRQFSNSRSEMNVSTLELGDSALYLCASSLGSGQLNTEAFFGQGTRLTVV.

This chain connects TRBV10-3 to TRBJ2-5; unclear D gene. The CDR3 contains 13 residues. Germline V gene lookup returns CDR1 ENHRY and CDR2 SYGVKD. The V gene lost 0 bases and the J gene lost 5 bases, with 7 bases spanning the gap. CDR3 in DNA: TGTGCCATCAGTGAGTCCAATTTGGAGACCCAGTACTTC. The encoded protein is CAISESNLETQYF.

This clone was seen once. The rearrangement links TRBV5-6 to TRBJ2-2; 10 bases fit TRBD2. CDR1 is SGHDT and CDR2 is YYEEEE in the germline V gene. V shed 3 bases, J shed 0 bases, and the junction held 2 bases outside the gene matches. CDR3 length equals 16 residues. The CDR3 bases are TGTGCCAGCAGCTGGGGACTAGCGCCGAACACCGGGGAGCTGTTTTTT. Its protein product is CASSWGLAPNTGELFF.

The chain employs TRBV9 and TRBJ2-2, with D perhaps TRBD2 (5 bases). The CDR3 is 15 residues long. Germline CDR1 is SGDLS and CDR2 is YYNGEE. V gave up 0 bases and J gave up 8 bases, with 14 bases separating them. CDR3 nucleotides: TGTGCCAGCAGCGTAGCTATGGGGAGTCCAGGGGAGCTGTTTTTT. Translated, it gives CASSVAMGSPGELFF. Drawing the rest from reference TRBV9 and TRBJ2-2, the complete variable domain is DSGVTQTPKHLITATGQRVTLRCSPRSGDLSVYWYQQSLDQGLQFLIQYYNGEERAKGNILERFSAQQFPDLHSELNLSSLELGDSALYFCASSVAMGSPGELFFGEGSRLTVL.

This clone has just one count. V is TRBV6-5 and J is TRBJ1-1, with D maybe TRBD1 (6 bases). CDR1 is MNHEY, CDR2 SVGAGI, per germline. This CDR3 has 13 residues. Trimming removed 5 bases at V and 3 bases at J, with 10 bases between. In DNA, the CDR3 is TGTGCCAGCAGTCCCAGGGGAGACACTGAAGCTTTCTTT. Protein sequence: CASSPRGDTEAFF.

V and J are TRBV5-5 and TRBJ1-2; 12 nucleotides align to TRBD1. The CDR3 consists of 17 residues. The germline V gene has CDR1 SGHKS and CDR2 YYEKEE (reference sequence). V lost 0 bases, J lost 5 bases, and 8 bases stayed unmatched. The CDR3 protein is CASSLAVGQGAMYGYTF. The CDR3 DNA reads TGTGCCAGCAGCTTGGCCGTGGGACAGGGGGCAATGTATGGCTACACCTTC. Full variable domain (outside the CDR3, taken from reference TRBV5-5 and TRBJ1-2): DAGVTQSPTHLIKTRGQQVTLRCSPISGHKSVSWYQQVLGQGPQFIFQYYEKEERGRGNFPDRFSARQFPNYSSELNVNALLLGDSALYLCASSLAVGQGAMYGYTFGSGTRLTVV.

This chain links TRBV7-2 with TRBJ2-1; D is undetermined. Trimming pared 3 bases from V and 0 bases from J, leaving 9 bases between. Germline-derived CDR1 and CDR2 are SGHTA and FQGNSA. CDR3 length: 15 residues. CDR3 nucleotide sequence: TGTGCCAGCAGCTTTATTCGGGTCTCCTACAATGAGCAGTTCTTC. Protein sequence: CASSFIRVSYNEQFF. Together with reference TRBV7-2 and TRBJ2-1, the CDR3 gives the full variable domain: GAGVSQSPSNKVTEKGKDVELRCDPISGHTALYWYRQSLGQGLEFLIYFQGNSAPDKSGLPSDRFSAERTGGSVSTLTIQRTQQEDSAVYLCASSFIRVSYNEQFFGPGTRLTVL.

The gene calls are TRBV9 and TRBJ2-7; 9 nucleotides match TRBD2. The V gene end was trimmed by 0 bases and the J gene end by 6 bases; junction bases not matched to a gene: 4. The CDR3 is 14 residues long. CDR1 SGDLS and CDR2 YYNGEE come from the germline V gene. The CDR3 sequence is CASSVGLAVGEQYF. CDR3 DNA: TGTGCCAGCAGCGTAGGACTAGCGGTTGGCGAGCAGTACTTC.

The V gene is TRBV10-3, the J gene TRBJ1-2; D is unresolved. The length of the CDR3 is 15 residues. CDR1 is ENHRY, CDR2 SYGVKD, per germline. Trimming cost V 0 bases and J 0 bases, with 8 bases left between them. CDR3 in DNA: TGTGCCATCAGTGAGTCGCAAGTAGCTAACTATGGCTACACCTTC. Translation gives CAISESQVANYGYTF.

The rearrangement links TRBV6-2 or TRBV6-3 to TRBJ2-7; D is possibly TRBD2 (5 bases). The CDR3 contains 13 residues. Germline CDR1 is MNHEY and CDR2 is SVGEGT. V lost 2 bases and J 4 bases, leaving 9 bases between the germline ends. The CDR3, as DNA: TGTGCCAGCAGTTACCCTTCGGGGTACGAGCAGTACTTC. This codes for CASSYPSGYEQYF.

The chain uses TRBV4-2 and TRBJ2-1, with no clear D. Germline CDR1 is LGHNA and CDR2 is YNFKEQ. The CDR3 is 17 residues long. V lost 1 base to trimming and J lost 3 bases, with 16 bases between them. CDR3 region: CASSQGQGARLYNEQFF. The CDR3 DNA reads TGTGCCAGCAGCCAAGGGCAAGGTGCCCGACTCTACAATGAGCAGTTCTTC.

The chain has TRBV29-1 and TRBJ1-1; D not certain. CDR3 length equals 12 residues. V lost 1 base and J 10 bases, leaving 13 bases between the germline ends. The germline gives CDR1 SQVTM, CDR2 ANQGSEA. The chain's CDR3 is CSVEAGMRGAFF. CDR3 coding DNA: TGCAGCGTTGAAGCCGGGATGCGGGGAGCTTTCTTT.

The J gene is TRBJ1-2, the V gene TRBV10-2, with D tentatively TRBD1 (6 bases). Trimming removed 4 bases from V and 4 bases from J, with 19 bases in between. This CDR3 spans 16 amino acids. Germline CDR1 and CDR2: WSHSY and SAAADI. The CDR3 spells CASSGTLGGSIYGYTF. The CDR3 DNA follows: TGCGCCAGCAGTGGGACGTTAGGGGGAAGCATCTATGGCTACACCTTC.

This clone was detected many times. The V and J genes are TRBV24-1 and TRBJ2-2; 8 positions match TRBD2. The V gene end was trimmed by 7 bases and the J gene end by 5 bases; junction bases not matched to a gene: 5. The CDR3 loop spans 14 amino acids. CDR1 and CDR2 from the germline V gene are KGHDR and SFDVKD. DNA of the CDR3: TGTGCCACCAGAGCGGGAGAGGAGACCGGGGAGCTGTTTTTT. Protein: CATRAGEETGELFF.

This clone has just one count. The chain joins TRBV4-2 to TRBJ1-1, with D possibly TRBD1 on 6 matching bases. Germline lookup yields CDR1 LGHNA and CDR2 YNFKEQ. This CDR3 comprises 17 residues. Trimming removed 1 base at V and 1 base at J, with 16 bases between. Here the CDR3 reads CASSQGGIGRGNTEAFF. The CDR3, as DNA: TGTGCCAGCAGCCAAGGGGGGATTGGCAGGGGGAACACTGAAGCTTTCTTT.

The chain has TRBV29-1 and TRBJ2-1; TRBD2 matches at 14 bases. V gave up 7 bases and J gave up 9 bases; unmatched junction bases: 11. Germline CDR1 reads SQVTM; CDR2 reads ANQGSEA. The CDR3 length is 15 residues. CDR3 region: CSAREIGTSGSEQFF. The CDR3 DNA follows: TGCAGCGCCCGGGAGATAGGGACTAGCGGGAGTGAGCAGTTCTTC.

The J gene is TRBJ2-7, the V gene TRBV10-2; TRBD1 aligns across 8 bases. Germline loops: CDR1 WSHSY, CDR2 SAAADI. The V and J ends lost 5 bases and 13 bases, in that order; junction bases with no gene match: 10. The CDR3 is 12 residues long. CDR3 region: CASSPTSGTGYF. The CDR3 DNA sequence: TGCGCCAGCAGTCCCACGTCCGGGACAGGTTACTTC.

The genes are TRBV28 and TRBJ1-2, with no clear D. The CDR3 is made up of 13 amino acids. CDR1 MDHEN and CDR2 SYDVKM come from the germline V gene. V dropped 3 bases and J dropped 1 base, with 6 bases sitting between them. CDR3 nucleotide sequence: TGTGCCAGCAGTTTTGACAATAACTATGGCTACACCTTC. This encodes CASSFDNNYGYTF.

This chain uses TRBV6-2 or TRBV6-3 with TRBJ1-5, with TRBD1 as a possible D gene (6 bases). Germline CDR1 reads MNHEY; CDR2 reads SVGEGT. The CDR3 is 15 residues long. Trimming removed 5 bases from V and 0 bases from J, with 11 bases in between. The CDR3 loop reads CASSAGTLSNQPQHF. CDR3 bases: TGTGCCAGCAGTGCCGGGACACTTAGCAATCAGCCCCAGCATTTT.

The rearrangement links TRBV6-5 to TRBJ1-2; weak D call: TRBD1 (6 bases). CDR1 and CDR2 from the germline V gene are MNHEY and SVGAGI. CDR3 length equals 14 residues. The V end lost 5 bases, the J end lost 1 base, and 11 bases lay between the germline ends. DNA for the CDR3: TGTGCCAGCAGTCGCGGCAGGGGTAACTATGGCTACACCTTC. Translation: CASSRGRGNYGYTF.

V usage is TRBV10-3 and J usage is TRBJ2-7, with D tentatively TRBD1 (6 bases). CDR3 length: 13 residues. Germline V lookup: CDR1 ENHRY, CDR2 SYGVKD. Trimming stripped 3 bases from V and 3 bases from J, with 9 bases between. The chain's CDR3 is CAISDPDSYEQYF. The CDR3 DNA follows: TGTGCCATCAGTGACCCGGACAGCTACGAGCAGTACTTC.

The gene calls are TRBV7-2 and TRBJ2-7, with 7 bases aligning to TRBD2. Trimming removed 2 bases from V and 6 bases from J; junction bases left unmatched: 13. The CDR3 length is 16 residues. Germline loops: CDR1 SGHTA, CDR2 FQGNSA. This CDR3 reads CASSLPVFAGEGEQYF. Here the CDR3 DNA reads TGTGCCAGCAGCTTACCGGTTTTCGCGGGAGAGGGCGAGCAGTACTTC.

The V and J genes are TRBV7-2 and TRBJ1-5; a weak D match, TRBD1 (6 bases). The germline V gene has CDR1 SGHTA and CDR2 FQGNSA. This CDR3 is 15 amino acids long. Trimming stripped 3 bases from V and 1 base from J, with 10 bases between. CDR3 bases: TGTGCCAGCAGCTTTACGGGACAAAGCAATCAGCCCCAGCATTTT. Translated, it gives CASSFTGQSNQPQHF.

The genes are TRBV6-2 or TRBV6-3 and TRBJ1-1; tentative D call: TRBD1 (5 bases). V was pared by 2 bases and J by 1 base, with 8 bases between. The germline CDR1 and CDR2 sequences are MNHEY and SVGEGT. This CDR3 is 14 amino acids long. CDR3 DNA sequence: TGTGCCAGCAGTTACGTCGGGGGGAACACTGAAGCTTTCTTT. Translated, it gives CASSYVGGNTEAFF.